This TCR beta chain was observed in a study of CD8 T cells in ankylosing spondylitis. This clonotype has a count of ten or more. Its antigen is unknown. Libraries for TCR beta were made by quantitative 5'-RACE with molecular barcodes. TCRdb used MiXCR to reprocess the 5' RACE reads, holding one entry per CDR3 protein. The data contain over 200,000 distinct CDR3 sequences, roughly a tenth of them seen just once; the ten biggest clones take up 21%. Findings and caveats of the study: A TCR beta motif made of several highly homologous variants seemed typical of ankylosing spondylitis blood. According to the report, clones linked to the disease were significantly enriched in matched synovial fluid samples taken from ankylosing spondylitis patients.

The receptor was isolated from a male donor with ankylosing spondylitis or in good health (not recorded which). Source material: blood, either unsorted or a sorted T cell fraction (not recorded which).

The CDR3, as DNA: TGTGCCAGCAGTTACTCCGGCAGCTCAGATGAAAAACTGTTTTTT. It translates to CASSYSGSSDEKLFF. The J gene is TRBJ1-4, the V gene TRBV6-5, with D unclear. V lost 0 bases and J 6 bases, leaving 11 bases between the germline ends. Germline CDR1 is MNHEY and CDR2 is SVGAGI. CDR3 size: 15 residues.